This T cell receptor (beta chain) emerged from a study of Ad26.COV2.S vaccination and SARS-CoV-2 variants. General study findings and limits: It was reported that spike-specific CD8+ and CD4+ T cell responses were substantially broad after vaccination.

As for this clone: Its antigen is still unknown.

Some clones are missing from TCRdb's copy, which holds only in-frame ones; the method was immunoSEQ multiplex PCR. The sample includes more than 400,000 clones, less than 95% of them seen just once. This CDR3 contains 16 residues. Per germline, CDR1 MNHEY and CDR2 SMNVEV (reference sequence). V was clipped by 5 bases and J by 5 bases, with 22 bases between them. Sample treatment: some 20 received Ad26.COV2.S at low or high dose, single or two shots; several received placebo; per-sample allocation not given. Collection of samples fell on day 63 after the first vaccine or placebo injection. V gene TRBV27 combines with J gene TRBJ2-7, with D maybe TRBD1 (9 bases). The sample here was peripheral blood, taken in a trial of Ad26.COV2.S vaccine versus placebo. This sequence was found in a person aged 18-60 years who received the Ad26.COV2.S COVID-19 vaccine or a placebo. The CDR3 DNA reads TGTGCCAGCAGTCTTACAGGGGGCGCGACTAGCGACGAGCAGTACTTC. Its translation is CASSLTGGATSDEQYF.